This entry concerns a single T cell receptor (beta chain). V was trimmed by 5 bases and J by 4 bases, leaving 15 bases between them. CDR3 length: 14 residues. Germline assignment: CDR1 MNHEY and CDR2 SVGAGI. The repertoire was sequenced with immunoSEQ multiplex PCR; TCRdb's copy has only in-frame clones and lacks some. The data show under 200,000 clones, with roughly 78% seen just once and 5% to 8.5% held by the top ten. This entry is derived from a study of blood T cell repertoires in COVID-19. In the study overall: Specimens from acute and convalescent COVID-19 originated in the United States, Italy and Spain. Sources were T cells, B-cell-depleted T cells, or PBMCs; the material itself was cDNA or gDNA.

The specimen sequenced was peripheral blood. The origin of this receptor is a man between 65 and 85 years old with active or convalescent COVID-19. V and J are TRBV6-5 and TRBJ2-7; tentatively, D is TRBD1 (6 bases). The CDR3 region has the DNA TGTGCCAGCAGTAACCAGGGGTTTGTTTACGAGCAGTACTTC. Translated: CASSNQGFVYEQYF.